What follows is one T cell receptor beta chain and its context. Its target is unknown. One junction end does not reproduce the germline sequence, and a read error may be involved. Amplified TCR beta CDR3 regions came from RNA transcripts. First-round RT-PCR of the TCR CDR3 relied on the HTBI primer set. MiXCR, applied by TCRdb to the multiplex PCR reads, yields one record per CDR3 protein. This table holds approximately 500,000 distinct CDR3 sequences, roughly 46% found once. The CDR3 is 15 amino acids. Germline V gene sequence: CDR1 SEHNR, CDR2 FQNEAQ (reference sequence). Aged 18 to 65, the patients had hyperthyroidism that was newly diagnosed and had lasted under 2 months. Any patient presenting with uncontrolled infection, other autoimmune disease, pregnancy or lactation was left out. These data belong to a study of T cells in Graves' hyperthyroidism and ophthalmopathy. Study-wide points: Expanded thyroid clonotypes (above 0.001) were mostly also found in blood. Model predictions of ophthalmopathy came a median roughly 6.7 months before onset.

The TCR comes from a woman aged 18-29 years with Graves' hyperthyroidism. Specimen: peripheral blood or thyroid tissue (not recorded which). V and J are TRBV7-9 and TRBJ2-7; 9 bases line up with TRBD1. In DNA form, the CDR3 reads TGCGCCAGCAGCCAAGATGGACAGGGGAGGTACGAGCAGTACTTC. As protein: CASSQDGQGRYEQYF.